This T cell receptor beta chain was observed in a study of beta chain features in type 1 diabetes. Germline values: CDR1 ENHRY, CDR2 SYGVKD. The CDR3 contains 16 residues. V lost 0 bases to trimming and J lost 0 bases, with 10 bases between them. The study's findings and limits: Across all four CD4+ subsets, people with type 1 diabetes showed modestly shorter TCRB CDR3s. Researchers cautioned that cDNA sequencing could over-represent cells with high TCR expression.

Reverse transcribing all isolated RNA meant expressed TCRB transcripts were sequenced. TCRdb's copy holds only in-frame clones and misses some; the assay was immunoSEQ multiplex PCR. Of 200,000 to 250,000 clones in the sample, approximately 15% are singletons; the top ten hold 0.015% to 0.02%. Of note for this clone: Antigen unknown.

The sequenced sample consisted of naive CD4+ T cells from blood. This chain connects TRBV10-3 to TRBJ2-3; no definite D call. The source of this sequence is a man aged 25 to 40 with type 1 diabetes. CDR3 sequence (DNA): TGTGCCATCAGTGAGTCTCTGGGCCCTAGCACAGATACGCAGTATTTT. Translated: CAISESLGPSTDTQYF.